The entry below describes one T cell receptor beta chain. The table came from immunoSEQ multiplex PCR; TCRdb's copy has only in-frame clones and leaves some out. The table shows fewer than 100,000 clones, with approximately 94% occurring only once. The data are from a study of PD-1 blockade in classical Hodgkin lymphoma. Time point in this sample: cycle 4 day 1 (C4D1), after more than five weeks of nivolumab. Every patient experienced relapse after autologous stem cell transplantation, and brentuximab vedotin exposure varied. This sequence originates from a human donor with classical Hodgkin lymphoma. Sequenced here: peripheral blood mononuclear cells (PBMCs), sampled before the fourth cycle of nivolumab.

The CDR3 region has the DNA TGCGCCAGCAGCCAAGATAGGGAGACCCAGTACTTC. Protein sequence: CASSQDRETQYF. J is TRBJ2-5 and V is TRBV4-1, with unresolved D. The CDR3 is 12 amino acids. Germline CDR1 MGHRA, CDR2 YSYEKL. Trimming shortened V by 0 bases and J by 5 bases, and 4 bases separated the two germline ends.